A single sample is the source of the 24 T cell receptor beta chains below, sequenced in a study of beta chain features in type 1 diabetes (dated by TCRdb to the late 2010s). Libraries were made using the immunoSEQ multiplex PCR assay. The entire isolated RNA was reverse transcribed using the High Capacity cDNA Reverse Transcription Kit, and thus expressed TCRB transcripts were sequenced. TCRdb carries this immuneACCESS record with in-frame sequences only. Its versions omit some clonotypes, under half of them owing to an unresolved V gene in the studies checked, with the rest unexplained. This sample holds fewer than 150,000 clones; less than 8.5% were observed only once. The ten largest clones add up to approximately 1.5% of the sample. Specimen: central memory CD4+ T cells from blood. All receptors derive from a woman in her 30s in good health.

CDR3 loop: CASSFDRGDQPQHF. The CDR3 bases are TGTGCCAGCAGCTTCGACAGGGGTGACCAGCCCCAGCATTTT. The chain joins TRBV27 to TRBJ1-5; 8 nucleotides match TRBD1. V dropped 6 bases and J dropped 7; count of bases not matched to a gene: 8. The germline V gene has CDR1 MNHEY and CDR2 SMNVEV (reference sequence). There are 14 residues in the CDR3.

The genes are TRBV2 and TRBJ1-2, with TRBD1 as a possible D gene (6 bases). Germline values: CDR1 SNHLY, CDR2 FYNNEI. V was trimmed by 5 bases and J by 3 bases, leaving 13 bases between them. There are 14 residues in the CDR3. The CDR3: CASSSTQGYYGYTF. CDR3 DNA sequence: TGTGCCAGCAGTTCCACTCAGGGGTACTATGGCTACACCTTC. Full variable domain (outside the CDR3, taken from reference TRBV2 and TRBJ1-2): EPEVTQTPSHQVTQMGQEVILRCVPISNHLYFYWYRQILGQKVEFLVSFYNNEISEKSEIFDDQFSVERPDGSNFTLKIRSTKLEDSAMYFCASSSTQGYYGYTFGSGTRLTVV.

The chain is built from TRBV6-5 and TRBJ1-1; possibly TRBD1 for D (5 bases). The CDR3 covers 16 residues. Trimming removed 0 bases at V and 5 bases at J, with 16 bases between. The germline CDR1 and CDR2 sequences are MNHEY and SVGAGI. Here the CDR3 reads CASSYSTGQGRTEAFF. CDR3 coding DNA: TGTGCCAGCAGTTACTCAACTGGCCAGGGAAGGACTGAAGCTTTCTTT.

This clone has more than one count but fewer than ten. The V call is TRBV7-9, the J call TRBJ1-1; 10 bases map to TRBD1. The CDR3 loop spans 15 amino acids. Germline CDR1 reads SEHNR; CDR2 reads FQNEAQ (reference sequence). Trimming at V came to 2 bases and at J to 2 bases, leaving 2 bases not matched to a gene. CDR3 region: CASSLSTGGNTEAFF. As DNA, the CDR3 is TGTGCCAGCAGCTTATCGACAGGGGGCAACACTGAAGCTTTCTTT. The full variable domain, in which reference TRBV7-9 and TRBJ1-1 provide the parts outside the CDR3, is DTGVSQNPRHKITKRGQNVTFRCDPISEHNRLYWYRQTLGQGPEFLTYFQNEAQLEKSRLLSDRFSAERPKGSFSTLEIQRTEQGDSAMYLCASSLSTGGNTEAFFGQGTRLTVV.

The J gene is TRBJ2-7, the V gene TRBV11-2; 10 nucleotides align to TRBD2. The CDR3 contains 15 residues. Germline V gene sequence: CDR1 SGHAT, CDR2 FQNNGV. Trimming took 5 bases from V and 0 from J; bases not matched to a gene: 4. CDR3 in DNA: TGTGCCAGCAGCCCTCGGACTAGCGGCTCCTACGAGCAGTACTTC. Protein: CASSPRTSGSYEQYF.

V gene TRBV5-1 combines with J gene TRBJ2-3, with TRBD1 as a possible D gene (5 bases). CDR3 length: 16 residues. Deletions cut 4 bases from V and 0 bases from J, with 15 bases between. In germline, CDR1 is SGHRS, CDR2 YFSETQ. The CDR3: CASSIGYQGSTDTQYF. In DNA form, the CDR3 reads TGCGCCAGCAGCATAGGTTACCAGGGAAGCACAGATACGCAGTATTTT. Based on the CDR3 plus reference TRBV5-1 and TRBJ2-3, the full variable domain is KAGVTQTPRYLIKTRGQQVTLSCSPISGHRSVSWYQQTPGQGLQFLFEYFSETQRNKGNFPGRFSGRQFSNSRSEMNVSTLELGDSALYLCASSIGYQGSTDTQYFGPGTRLTVL.

This clone appeared a few times. The chain recombines TRBV4-2 with TRBJ1-2, with 8 bases lining up with TRBD1. Germline V gene lookup returns CDR1 LGHNA and CDR2 YNFKEQ. The CDR3 has 16 amino acids. Losses at the gene ends were 1 base for V and 2 bases for J; bases not matched to a gene: 6. In DNA form, the CDR3 reads TGTGCCAGCAGCCAAGGGGGGACAGGTCTAAACTATGGCTACACCTTC. Its translation is CASSQGGTGLNYGYTF.

This clone was seen a few times. The chain uses TRBV2 and TRBJ2-2; 9 bases align to TRBD1. Germline V gene data show CDR1 as SNHLY and CDR2 as FYNNEI. V lost 7 bases to trimming and J lost 5 bases; unmatched junction nucleotides: 11. This CDR3 contains 16 residues. The CDR3 reads CASKWTGESGTGELFF. The CDR3 bases are TGTGCCAGCAAGTGGACAGGGGAGTCCGGAACCGGGGAGCTGTTTTTT. The full variable domain, rest sourced from reference TRBV2 and TRBJ2-2, is EPEVTQTPSHQVTQMGQEVILRCVPISNHLYFYWYRQILGQKVEFLVSFYNNEISEKSEIFDDQFSVERPDGSNFTLKIRSTKLEDSAMYFCASKWTGESGTGELFFGEGSRLTVL.

The chain is built from TRBV6-5 and TRBJ1-5; 7 nucleotides agree with TRBD1. The CDR3 has 15 amino acids. The germline V gene encodes CDR1 MNHEY and CDR2 SVGAGI. V was pared by 8 bases and J by 0 bases, with 7 bases of the junction left unmatched. In DNA, the CDR3 is TGTGCCAGCTCAACAGGGGCTTATAGCAATCAGCCCCAGCATTTT. Protein sequence: CASSTGAYSNQPQHF.

The chain joins TRBV30 to TRBJ1-4; D unclear. Germline-derived CDR1 and CDR2 are GTSNPN and SVGIG (reference sequence). The CDR3 totals 13 residues. Deletions cut 2 bases from V and 8 bases from J, with 12 bases between. CDR3 sequence reads: CAWSSGGGEKLFF. CDR3 DNA sequence: TGTGCCTGGAGTAGTGGAGGAGGAGAAAAACTGTTTTTT.

This clone was detected only a few times. Other DNA sequences within the sample encode an identical CDR3. The chain carries TRBV7-9 and TRBJ1-2, with a tentative D call TRBD1 (6 bases). CDR3 length: 13 residues. V was clipped by 5 bases and J by 2 bases, with 9 bases between them. Looked up from germline, CDR1 is SEHNR and CDR2 is FQNEAQ (reference sequence). The CDR3 is CASSRTENYGYTF. The DNA of the CDR3 is TGTGCCAGCAGCCGGACAGAGAACTATGGCTACACCTTC.

V is TRBV7-2 and J is TRBJ2-1; a weak D match, TRBD2 (6 bases). Germline V gene sequence: CDR1 SGHTA, CDR2 FQGNSA. V was shortened by 4 bases and J by 6 bases, with 16 bases between the two germline ends. The length of the CDR3 is 15 residues. The CDR3 loop reads CASSSFSGGGNEQFF. CDR3 coding DNA: TGTGCCAGCAGCTCCTTTAGCGGTGGGGGCAATGAGCAGTTCTTC. The variable domain in full, completed from reference TRBV7-2 and TRBJ2-1, reads GAGVSQSPSNKVTEKGKDVELRCDPISGHTALYWYRQSLGQGLEFLIYFQGNSAPDKSGLPSDRFSAERTGGSVSTLTIQRTQQEDSAVYLCASSSFSGGGNEQFFGPGTRLTVL.

The rearrangement uses TRBV27 and TRBJ2-2; unclear D gene. V was trimmed by 8 bases and J by 5 bases, leaving 12 bases between them. Germline assignment: CDR1 MNHEY and CDR2 SMNVEV (reference sequence). The CDR3 runs to 13 residues. CDR3 coding DNA: TGTGCCAGCCTCCGGGTCCAAACCGGGGAGCTGTTTTTT. Amino acid sequence: CASLRVQTGELFF.

This clone was detected a few times. The chain employs TRBV4-3 and TRBJ2-5; perhaps TRBD1 as D (6 bases). Matching the DNA end better, TRBJ2-7 makes the J call doubtful. CDR1 and CDR2 (germline): LGHNA, YSLEER. This CDR3 is built from 15 residues. The CDR3 region is CASSQSDRVAYEQYF. CDR3 sequence (DNA): TGCGCCAGCAGCCAGTCGGACAGAGTAGCCTACGAGCAGTACTTC.

The chain couples TRBV30 to TRBJ2-1; the match to TRBD1 covers 9 bases. This CDR3 has 14 amino acids. Trimming at V came to 8 bases and at J to 1 base, leaving 6 bases not matched to a gene. Germline values: CDR1 GTSNPN, CDR2 SVGIG (reference sequence). The CDR3 DNA follows: TGTGCCGGGAACAGGGGGCAATCCTACAATGAGCAGTTCTTC. Translation: CAGNRGQSYNEQFF.

This clone has a handful of counts. The chain employs TRBV14 and TRBJ2-1; 12 bases map to TRBD1. J gave up 6 bases and V 2 bases, and 8 bases lay outside the gene matches. Germline V lookup: CDR1 SGHDN, CDR2 FVKESK. The CDR3 length is 17 residues. The CDR3: CASSQFGGQGALNEQFF. Here the CDR3 DNA reads TGTGCCAGCAGCCAATTTGGGGGACAGGGGGCACTCAATGAGCAGTTCTTC.

In its sample, this clone was seen many times. This chain uses TRBV7-9 with TRBJ1-1, with a possible D match to TRBD1 (6 bases). V gave up 2 bases and J gave up 3 bases, with 13 bases separating them. The CDR3 sequence is 15 residues long. Germline CDR1 is SEHNR and CDR2 is FQNEAQ (reference sequence). Here the CDR3 DNA reads TGTGCCAGCAGCTTAAGGGGGGCGGGGGACACTGAAGCTTTCTTT. The encoded protein is CASSLRGAGDTEAFF.

This clone was observed a few times. This chain connects TRBV7-3 to TRBJ2-3; possible D gene TRBD2, 5 bases. Germline assignment: CDR1 SGHTA and CDR2 FQGTGA. The CDR3 consists of 15 residues. The V gene lost 5 bases and the J gene lost 1 base, with 13 bases spanning the gap. The CDR3 nucleotides are TGTGCCAGCAGCGTGGGGATTAGCGGCACAGATACGCAGTATTTT. It is translated as CASSVGISGTDTQYF.

This clone was seen ten or more times. This CDR3 is CSVSGSSYEQYF. CDR3 coding DNA: TGCAGCGTTAGCGGGAGCTCCTACGAGCAGTACTTC. The J gene is TRBJ2-7, the V gene TRBV29-1, with 8 bases lining up with TRBD2. CDR3 length: 12 amino acids. Germline CDR1 reads SQVTM; CDR2 reads ANQGSEA. V shed 5 bases and J 0 bases; nucleotides not matched to a gene: 0.

This clone was counted a few times. V gene TRBV18 combines with J gene TRBJ1-4, with D perhaps matching TRBD1 (5 bases). The germline gives CDR1 KGHSH, CDR2 LQKENI. The V end was cut by 6 bases, the J end by 7 bases, with 12 bases between. This CDR3 spans 13 amino acids. The CDR3 nucleotides are TGTGCCAGCTCGTACAGGTCTGGTGAAAAACTGTTTTTT. It encodes CASSYRSGEKLFF.

The chain joins TRBV9 to TRBJ2-1; 7 bases agree with TRBD2. The V segment lost 0 bases and the J segment 4 bases; nucleotides outside the gene matches: 4. The germline V gene encodes CDR1 SGDLS and CDR2 YYNGEE. The CDR3 contains 15 residues. CDR3 sequence: CASSVDGTKYNEQFF. As DNA, the CDR3 is TGTGCCAGCAGCGTAGATGGGACTAAATACAATGAGCAGTTCTTC.

This clone was counted a few times. This sequence joins TRBV6-5 and TRBJ2-7, with D possibly TRBD2 on 5 matching bases. Looked up from germline, CDR1 is MNHEY and CDR2 is SVGAGI. V was cut by 6 bases and J by 6 bases, with 21 bases left in between. This CDR3 region has 15 residues. In DNA, the CDR3 is TGTGCCAGCAGCAGTACTACTAGTTTCATCGGCGAGCAGTACTTC. Encoded protein: CASSSTTSFIGEQYF.

This clone was detected only a few times. The chain is built from TRBV6-6 and TRBJ2-7; 7 bases align to TRBD1. The J segment lost 1 base and the V segment lost 6 bases, leaving 9 bases of the junction unmatched. The CDR3 extends over 15 amino acids. Germline V gene lookup returns CDR1 MNHNY and CDR2 SVGAGI (reference sequence). In DNA form, the CDR3 reads TGTGCCAGCAGGACAGGGTCGGACGAGTCCTACGAGCAGTACTTC. It translates to CASRTGSDESYEQYF.

The table lists this clone with a few counts. This rearrangement joins TRBV19 to TRBJ1-2, with D unclear. V was cut by 7 bases and J by 1 base, with 7 bases left in between. Germline assignment: CDR1 LNHDA and CDR2 SQIVND (reference sequence). This CDR3 is 12 amino acids long. This chain's CDR3 is CASTPDNYGYTF. CDR3 nucleotides: TGTGCCAGTACCCCAGATAACTATGGCTACACCTTC.